This T cell receptor beta chain appears in the sequencing data of a study of T-cell reconstitution after alpha-beta-depleted transplantation in children. The library targeted TCRbeta and was prepared with unique molecular identifiers. TCRdb re-analysed the PCR reads in MiXCR, keeping a single row per CDR3 protein. The sample shows hundreds of thousands of distinct CDR3 sequences, roughly 17% of them seen only once. The CDR3 runs 12 residues. Trimming shortened V by 5 bases and J by 4 bases, and 8 bases separated the two germline ends. From germline, CDR1 is SSHAT and CDR2 FNYEAQ (reference sequence). This clonotype was detected many times.

The chain couples TRBV7-7 to TRBJ2-5; D is undetermined. The clonotype originates from a human donor who donated a stem cell graft to a child with acute myeloid leukemia. The input for sequencing was PBMCs from the stem cell graft donor, taken from the stem cell graft. The CDR3 sequence is CASSEIPETQYF. CDR3 sequence (DNA): TGTGCCAGCAGCGAAATCCCAGAGACCCAGTACTTC.